This entry concerns a single T cell receptor (beta chain). This receptor's antigen is unknown. Base qualities are not provided; no much larger clone lies one nucleotide away. The sample is drawn from a study of shared clonotypes between healthy human individuals (dated by TCRdb to the early 2020s). Background on the whole study: The cohort included a few men and a couple of women between 18 and 49 years of age. Per donor, three plates each were used for CD4 naive and CD4 memory, two for CD8 naive, and one for CD8 memory. Each donor's leukapheresis produced roughly between roughly 0.94 and 9.5 billion PBMCs. To increase sequencing depth and limit assay-specific biases, TCR repertoire library preparation and sequencing were carried out by different laboratories using diverse techniques. The study deeply sequenced blood TCR repertoires of about five healthy adults to estimate repertoire size and the extent of clonotype sharing between individuals. Results and caveats for the whole study, not just this receptor: Rarefaction of sorted-subset datasets indicated incomplete sequencing despite the large sequencing depth. Pairwise subsampling indicated that sequencing depth was expected to affect the degree of clonotype sharing among donors. Sharing across four donors was observed for around 5% of naive CD4, about 4% of naive CD8, over 2% of memory CD4, and around 0.42% of memory CD8 clonotypes. Sampling was restricted to blood, and TCR repertoires in tissues likely differ from the TCR repertoires found in blood. The genetic and exposure-history diversity represented was limited by the small number of donors. Higher generation probabilities were observed for clonotypes shared by all four sorted-subset donors than for non-shared clonotypes. Estimated clonotype richness was generally larger for naive than for memory subsets.

Using the deep immunoSEQ assay, TCR CDR3 regions were amplified from genomic DNA by multiplex PCR. Extracted genomic DNA from each cell subset was distributed evenly across all wells of several immunoSEQ 96-well plates, and each plate was treated as a replicate. For sorted subsets, each replicate PCR was loaded with approximately 190 ng genomic DNA, equivalent to 30,000 or so T cell genomes. Purified libraries were measured with a Qubit 3.0 fluorometer, size-checked on a Bioanalyzer 2100, and measured again with the KAPA Library Quantification kit. Each immunoSEQ 96-well plate was sequenced on its own single-read 150-cycle Illumina NextSeq 550 flow cell. Per the authors' processing: Because the immunoSEQ output included only junctional sequences and no quality scores, the filtering could not be the same as the filtering used for full-length reads. Sequences were annotated with PyIR, a Python wrapper for IgBLAST v1.9, and V/J genes and CDR3 were assigned using IMGT germline references. Any read was removed if the V/J assignment was weak (E-value above 1e-6), the CDR3 was missing, or the read contained stop codons, out-of-frame junctions, or ambiguous translated residues. V3J clonotypes were defined as sequences sharing the same inferred V gene, J gene, and CDR3 amino acid sequence. Percentage overlap between repertoires was computed as shared unique clonotypes divided by the size of the smaller repertoire. Richness of each repertoire was evaluated using RTK rarefaction, the Chao1 estimator, and Recon v2.1 estimates of unobserved clonotypes. For all TCRbeta clonotypes obtained by the gDNA method from several donors, generation probabilities were computed with OLGA. TCRdb's version of the immuneACCESS table is confined to in-frame rearrangements and falls short of the full clone set. An unresolved V gene accounts for under half of the shortfall where checked; the remainder is of unknown origin. The DNA gave D and trimming, while V, J and clone size come from that table. Present in this sample are around 510,000 clones, about 96% of which were seen just once. The ten largest make up nearly 0.065% of the sample.

In the germline V gene (reference sequence), CDR1 corresponds to SGHNT and CDR2 to YYREEE. The germline ends are 10 bases apart after V is trimmed by 0 bases and J by 9 bases. There are 13 amino acids in the CDR3, from cysteine to phenylalanine inclusive. Only the CDR3 part of the read is kept: 39 bases, read in frame from the first base. Donors were healthy HIV-negative adults with no recently reported acute infections or vaccinations. All donors were Caucasian adults living in Nashville, Tennessee, USA. Magnetic negative selection was used to enrich CD4+ T cells, after which naive cells were positively selected on CD45RA and the negative fraction became the memory subset. Blood was collected by leukapheresis, and PBMCs were isolated by Ficoll-Histopaque density gradient centrifugation and then cryopreserved in liquid nitrogen vapor phase. Purity and quantity of every magnetically sorted T cell population were checked by analytical flow cytometry. Each sorted fraction had its genomic DNA isolated and then quantified by UV absorbance on a Nanodrop 2000c.

This sequence uses TRBV5-4 and TRBJ2-1, and TRBD2 may be the D gene, going by 5 matching bases. Sequencing was performed on naive CD4+ T cells sorted from blood. The cell subset or site label, as the study defines it: CD45RA+ positively selected. This clonotype was obtained from a woman in her 30s in good health. This receptor carries the CDR3 CASSLGLAGEQFF. The sequenced DNA: TGTGCCAGCAGCTTGGGTCTAGCTGGTGAGCAGTTCTTC.